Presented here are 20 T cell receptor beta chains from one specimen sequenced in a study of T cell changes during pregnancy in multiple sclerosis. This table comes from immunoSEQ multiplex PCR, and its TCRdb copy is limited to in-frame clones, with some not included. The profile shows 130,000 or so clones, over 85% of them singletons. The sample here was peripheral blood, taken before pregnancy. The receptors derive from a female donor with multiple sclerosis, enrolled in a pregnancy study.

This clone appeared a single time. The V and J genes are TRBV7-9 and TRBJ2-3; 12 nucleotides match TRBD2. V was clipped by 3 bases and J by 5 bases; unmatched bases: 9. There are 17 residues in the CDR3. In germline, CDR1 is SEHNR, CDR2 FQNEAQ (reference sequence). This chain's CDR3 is CASSFARLAGEVDTQYF. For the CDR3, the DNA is TGTGCCAGCAGCTTCGCACGACTAGCGGGAGAGGTAGATACGCAGTATTTT.

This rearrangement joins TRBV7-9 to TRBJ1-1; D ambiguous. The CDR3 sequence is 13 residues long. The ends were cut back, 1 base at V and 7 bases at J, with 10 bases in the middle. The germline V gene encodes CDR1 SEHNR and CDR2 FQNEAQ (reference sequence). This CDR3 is CASSLVTRDEAFF. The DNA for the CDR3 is TGTGCCAGCAGCTTAGTTACTCGGGATGAAGCTTTCTTT.

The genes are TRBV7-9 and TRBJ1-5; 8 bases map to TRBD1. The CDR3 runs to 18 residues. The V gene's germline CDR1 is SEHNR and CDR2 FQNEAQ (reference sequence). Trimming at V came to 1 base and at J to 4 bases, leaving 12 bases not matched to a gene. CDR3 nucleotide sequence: TGTGCCAGCAGCTTAGGGGGACAGGAGGGGGGGATTAATCAGCCCCAGCATTTT. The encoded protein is CASSLGGQEGGINQPQHF.

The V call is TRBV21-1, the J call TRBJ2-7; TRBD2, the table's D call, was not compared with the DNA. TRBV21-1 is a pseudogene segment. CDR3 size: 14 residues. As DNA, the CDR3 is TGTGCCAGCACTCCCCCTTCTAGCGGGAACGAGCAGTACTTC. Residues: CASTPPSSGNEQYF.

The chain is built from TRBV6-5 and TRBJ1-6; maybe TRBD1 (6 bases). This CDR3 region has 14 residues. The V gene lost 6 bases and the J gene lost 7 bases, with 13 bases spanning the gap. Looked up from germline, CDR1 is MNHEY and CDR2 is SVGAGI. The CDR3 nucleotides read TGTGCCAGCAGGGCAGGGGTAGGGAATTCACCCCTCCACTTT. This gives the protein CASRAGVGNSPLHF.

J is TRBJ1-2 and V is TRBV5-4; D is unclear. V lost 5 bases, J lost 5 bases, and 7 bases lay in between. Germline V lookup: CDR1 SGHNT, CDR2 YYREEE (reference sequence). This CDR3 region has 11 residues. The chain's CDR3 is CASRENYGYTF. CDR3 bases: TGTGCCAGCAGGGAGAATTATGGCTACACCTTC.

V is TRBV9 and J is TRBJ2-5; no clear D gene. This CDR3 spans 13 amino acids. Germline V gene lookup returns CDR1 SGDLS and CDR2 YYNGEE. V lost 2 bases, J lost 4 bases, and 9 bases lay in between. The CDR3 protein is CASSVGTPETQYF. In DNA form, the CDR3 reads TGTGCCAGCAGCGTCGGTACCCCAGAGACCCAGTACTTC.

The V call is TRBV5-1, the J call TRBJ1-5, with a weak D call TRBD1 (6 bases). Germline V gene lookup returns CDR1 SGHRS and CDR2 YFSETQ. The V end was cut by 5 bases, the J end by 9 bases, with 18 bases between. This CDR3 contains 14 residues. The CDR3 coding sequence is TGCGCCAGCAGTTACGACCCAGGGGATTGGCCCCAGCATTTT. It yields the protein CASSYDPGDWPQHF.

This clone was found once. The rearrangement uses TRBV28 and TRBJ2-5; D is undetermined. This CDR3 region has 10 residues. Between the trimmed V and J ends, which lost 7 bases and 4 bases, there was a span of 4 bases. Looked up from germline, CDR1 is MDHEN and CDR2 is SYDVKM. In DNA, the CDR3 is TGTGCCAGCACAGGAGAGACCCAGTACTTC. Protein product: CASTGETQYF.

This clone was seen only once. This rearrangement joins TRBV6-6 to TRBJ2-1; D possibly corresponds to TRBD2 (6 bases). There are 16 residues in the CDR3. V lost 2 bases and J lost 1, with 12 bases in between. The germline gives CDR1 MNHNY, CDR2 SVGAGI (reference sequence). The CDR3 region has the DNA TGTGCCAGCAGTTACGGAGGGATGAGATCCTACAATGAGCAGTTCTTC. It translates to CASSYGGMRSYNEQFF.

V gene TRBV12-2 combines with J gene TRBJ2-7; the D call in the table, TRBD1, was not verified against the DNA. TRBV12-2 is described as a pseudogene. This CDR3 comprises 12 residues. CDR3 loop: CATLEGDYEQYF. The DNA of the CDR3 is TGTGCAACCCTTGAGGGGGATTACGAGCAGTACTTC.

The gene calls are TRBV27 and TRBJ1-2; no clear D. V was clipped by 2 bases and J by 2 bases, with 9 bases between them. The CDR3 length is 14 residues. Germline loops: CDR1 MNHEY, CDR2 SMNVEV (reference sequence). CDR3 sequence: CASSLSFGNYGYTF. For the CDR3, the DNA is TGTGCCAGCAGTTTAAGCTTCGGGAACTATGGCTACACCTTC.

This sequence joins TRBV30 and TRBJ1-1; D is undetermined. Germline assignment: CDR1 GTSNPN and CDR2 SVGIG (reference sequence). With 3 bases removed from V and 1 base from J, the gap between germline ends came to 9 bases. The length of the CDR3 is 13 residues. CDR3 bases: TGTGCCTGGAGCCCCAACTGGAACACTGAAGCTTTCTTT. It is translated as CAWSPNWNTEAFF.

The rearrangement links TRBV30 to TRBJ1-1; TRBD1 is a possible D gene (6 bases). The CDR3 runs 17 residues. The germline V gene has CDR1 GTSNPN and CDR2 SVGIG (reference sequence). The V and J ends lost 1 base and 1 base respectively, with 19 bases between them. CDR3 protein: CAWSDRQGSTRNTEAFF. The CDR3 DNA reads TGTGCCTGGAGTGATCGGCAGGGGTCCACCCGGAACACTGAAGCTTTCTTT.

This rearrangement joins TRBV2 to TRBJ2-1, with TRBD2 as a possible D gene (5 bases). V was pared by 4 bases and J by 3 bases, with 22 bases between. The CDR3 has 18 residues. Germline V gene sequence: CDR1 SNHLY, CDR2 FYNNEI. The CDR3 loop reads CASSGTDTGDGIYNEQFF. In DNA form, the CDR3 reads TGTGCCAGCAGTGGAACGGATACCGGCGACGGGATCTACAATGAGCAGTTCTTC. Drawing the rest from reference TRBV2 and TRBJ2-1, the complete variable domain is EPEVTQTPSHQVTQMGQEVILRCVPISNHLYFYWYRQILGQKVEFLVSFYNNEISEKSEIFDDQFSVERPDGSNFTLKIRSTKLEDSAMYFCASSGTDTGDGIYNEQFFGPGTRLTVL.

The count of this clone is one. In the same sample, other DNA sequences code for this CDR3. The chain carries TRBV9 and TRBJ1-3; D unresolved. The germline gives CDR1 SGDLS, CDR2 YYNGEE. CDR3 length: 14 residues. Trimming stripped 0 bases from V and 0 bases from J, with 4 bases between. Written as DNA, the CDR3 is TGTGCCAGCAGCGTAGCTACCTCTGGAAACACCATATATTTT. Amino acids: CASSVATSGNTIYF.

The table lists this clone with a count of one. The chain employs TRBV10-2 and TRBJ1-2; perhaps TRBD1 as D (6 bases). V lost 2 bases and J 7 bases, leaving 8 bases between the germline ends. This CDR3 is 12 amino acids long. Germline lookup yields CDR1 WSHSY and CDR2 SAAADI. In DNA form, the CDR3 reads TGCGCCAGCAGTGAGACAGGGCTTGGCTACACCTTC. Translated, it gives CASSETGLGYTF.

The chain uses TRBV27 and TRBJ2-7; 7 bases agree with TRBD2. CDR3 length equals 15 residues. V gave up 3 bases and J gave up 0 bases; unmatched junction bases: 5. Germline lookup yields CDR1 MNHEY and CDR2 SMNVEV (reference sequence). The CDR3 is CASSFQGGDSYEQYF. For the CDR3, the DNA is TGTGCCAGCAGTTTCCAGGGAGGGGACTCCTACGAGCAGTACTTC.

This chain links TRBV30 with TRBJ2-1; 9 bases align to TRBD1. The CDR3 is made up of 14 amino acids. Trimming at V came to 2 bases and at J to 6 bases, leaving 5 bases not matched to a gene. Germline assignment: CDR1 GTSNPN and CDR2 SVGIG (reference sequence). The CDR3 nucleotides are TGTGCCTGGAGTTTTGGGACAGGGAGCAATGAGCAGTTCTTC. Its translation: CAWSFGTGSNEQFF.

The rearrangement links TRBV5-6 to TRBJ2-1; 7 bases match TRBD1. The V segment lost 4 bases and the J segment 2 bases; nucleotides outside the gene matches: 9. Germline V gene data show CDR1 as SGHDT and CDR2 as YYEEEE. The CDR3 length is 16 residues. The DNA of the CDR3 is TGTGCCAGCAGCCGCTTTACAGGGGCGCCCTACAATGAGCAGTTCTTC. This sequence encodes CASSRFTGAPYNEQFF. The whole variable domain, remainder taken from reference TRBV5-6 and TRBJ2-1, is DAGVTQSPTHLIKTRGQQVTLRCSPKSGHDTVSWYQQALGQGPQFIFQYYEEEERQRGNFPDRFSGHQFPNYSSELNVNALLLGDSALYLCASSRFTGAPYNEQFFGPGTRLTVL.